This entry lists 4 T cell receptor beta chains sequenced from one sample in a study of beta chain features in type 1 diabetes. Findings and limits, study-wide: Among all four CD4+ subsets, Type 1 diabetes patients had TCRB CDR3s that were moderately but significantly shorter.

These receptors have no known antigen. Expressed TCRB transcripts were sequenced because the isolated RNA had all been reverse transcribed beforehand. The data were produced by immunoSEQ multiplex PCR, yet TCRdb's version contains in-frame clones alone and is incomplete. The repertoire includes around 690,000 clones, about an eighth of them detected once, and around 0.12% sits in the top ten. Sequenced sample: naive CD4+ T cells from blood. These receptors were taken from a man aged 30-40 years with type 1 diabetes.

The chain has TRBV19 and TRBJ2-7; D is perhaps TRBD1 (5 bases). The CDR3 totals 12 residues. Germline V gene lookup returns CDR1 LNHDA and CDR2 SQIVND (reference sequence). Trimming shortened V by 4 bases and J by 4 bases, and 8 bases separated the two germline ends. The CDR3 region is CASSNNRYEQYF. The CDR3, as DNA: TGTGCCAGTAGTAATAACAGGTACGAGCAGTACTTC.

The V call is TRBV7-9, the J call TRBJ2-3; 7 nucleotides line up with TRBD1. V was clipped by 5 bases and J by 6 bases; unmatched bases: 8. CDR1 is SEHNR, CDR2 FQNEAQ, per germline (reference sequence). The CDR3 is 14 residues long. CDR3 nucleotide sequence: TGTGCCAGCAGCGGCAGGGGGTTTGGCGATACGCAGTATTTT. Its translation: CASSGRGFGDTQYF.

The chain employs TRBV4-3 and TRBJ2-1; 9 bases map to TRBD2. After removal of 0 bases from V and 6 bases from J, the junction contained 6 bases not matched to a gene. The CDR3 has 16 residues. Germline V gene sequence: CDR1 LGHNA, CDR2 YSLEER. DNA of the CDR3: TGCGCCAGCAGCCAAGATCTTGCGGGGGGGCGCAATGAGCAGTTCTTC. This translates into CASSQDLAGGRNEQFF.

The J gene is TRBJ1-5, the V gene TRBV28; 7 nucleotides agree with TRBD1. Germline CDR1 is MDHEN and CDR2 is SYDVKM. J was trimmed by 0 bases and V by 11 bases; bases with no gene match: 16. The CDR3 extends over 17 amino acids. The CDR3 DNA reads as TGTGCCTCTGGAAATGGGTGGGCAGGGGGTAGCAATCAGCCCCAGCATTTT. This translates into CASGNGWAGGSNQPQHF.